Listed here is a single T cell receptor beta chain. The target antigen is unknown. These data come from a study of T cell responses to AZD1222 COVID-19 vaccine. The V and J ends lost 5 bases and 7 bases respectively, with 12 bases between them. CDR3 length equals 14 residues. CDR1 SEHNR and CDR2 FQNEAQ come from the germline V gene (reference sequence). Libraries were prepared by immunoSEQ multiplex PCR; TCRdb keeps only in-frame clonotypes and omits some of them. The table shows more than 85,000 clones, with about 94% occurring only once. General study results and limits: White British ancestry dominated among donors, who included more females, and clonal diversity was possibly underestimated. Two AZD1222 administrations were followed by greater Spike-specific TCR breadth and depth. Recipients of AZD1222 seropositive at baseline numbered only 5 to 7. At 160-218 and 743-854, vaccine-associated CD4 TCRs were dominant, and they spanned spike.

The rearrangement links TRBV7-9 to TRBJ1-6, with D possibly being TRBD1 (6 bases). The source material was peripheral blood, sampled 28 days after the second AZD1222 dose. The receptor comes from an adult who received the AZD1222 COVID-19 vaccine. As DNA, the CDR3 is TGTGCCAGCAGCCAGGAACAGGGCAATTCACCCCTCCACTTT. The encoded protein is CASSQEQGNSPLHF.